Below are 27 T cell receptor beta chains sequenced from a single sample in a study of cytomegalovirus exposure and HLA in healthy donors. It was with 60 Vbeta and 13 Jbeta primers that the PCR ran. Data came from immunoSEQ multiplex PCR; TCRdb stores just in-frame clones and leaves some out. The table has 150,000 to 200,000 clones, 84% seen once. The material sequenced was PBMCs. The source is a man aged 18 to 30 in good health and CMV-seronegative.

A remark on this clone: Since no conserved phenylalanine or tryptophan closes the CDR3, a read error is the likely cause. Because the CDR3's place on the DNA is in doubt, the DNA is left out and the CDR3 is given as listed by TCRdb. The chain has TRBV6-1 and TRBJ2-7; the table's D gene call, TRBD2, was not cross checked with the DNA. Germline values: CDR1 MNHNS, CDR2 SASEGT. Termini included, the CDR3 measures 13 amino acids. The CDR3 is CATTPYWSSGGTY.

This clone was counted between two and nine times. The chain couples TRBV6-5 to TRBJ1-5; D is possibly TRBD1 (5 bases). This CDR3 is built from 14 residues. CDR1 and CDR2 (germline): MNHEY, SVGAGI. V shed 4 bases and J shed 2 bases, with 9 bases lying between them. CDR3 sequence reads: CASSLEGGNQPQHF. The CDR3 DNA reads TGTGCCAGCAGTTTAGAAGGGGGCAATCAGCCCCAGCATTTT.

The chain couples TRBV19 to TRBJ1-2, with D unclear. The CDR3 loop spans 17 amino acids. Trimming left V 9 bases short and J 0 bases short, with 23 bases between. Germline CDR1 and CDR2: LNHDA and SQIVND (reference sequence). CDR3 loop: CARAESDGKYANYGYTF. CDR3 bases: TGTGCCAGGGCTGAGAGCGACGGGAAATACGCTAACTATGGCTACACCTTC.

The chain is built from TRBV15 and TRBJ1-1; unclear D gene. Germline lookup yields CDR1 LNHNV and CDR2 YYDKDF (reference sequence). Trimming took 2 bases from V and 4 from J, leaving 5 bases between them. The CDR3 is made up of 12 amino acids. The CDR3 loop is CATSRLSTEAFF. The CDR3 nucleotides read TGTGCCACCAGCAGATTGAGCACTGAAGCTTTCTTT. The variable domain in full, with the rest retrieved from reference TRBV15 and TRBJ1-1, is DAMVIQNPRYQVTQFGKPVTLSCSQTLNHNVMYWYQQKSSQAPKLLFHYYDKDFNNEADTPDNFQSRRPNTSFCFLDIRSPGLGDTAMYLCATSRLSTEAFFGQGTRLTVV.

The chain combines TRBV5-6 with TRBJ2-7; 8 nucleotides match TRBD1. The V and J ends lost 3 bases and 2 bases, in that order; junction bases with no gene match: 10. Germline V gene data show CDR1 as SGHDT and CDR2 as YYEEEE. The CDR3 loop spans 16 amino acids. The CDR3 reads CASSSPGGQEPYEQYF. In DNA form, the CDR3 reads TGTGCCAGCAGCTCACCCGGGGGACAGGAGCCCTACGAGCAGTACTTC.

This clone is a singleton in its sample. The rearrangement links TRBV19 to TRBJ1-1, with D perhaps matching TRBD1 (5 bases). CDR3 length: 13 residues. Trimming shortened V by 9 bases and J by 1 base, and 12 bases separated the two germline ends. The germline gives CDR1 LNHDA, CDR2 SQIVND (reference sequence). The CDR3, as DNA: TGTGCCAGCGGGGCCGGGGGGAACACTGAAGCTTTCTTT. It codes for CASGAGGNTEAFF.

The chain carries TRBV7-9 and TRBJ2-3; tentative D call: TRBD1 (8 bases). Germline CDR1 is SEHNR and CDR2 is FQNEAQ (reference sequence). This CDR3 comprises 16 residues. V dropped 5 bases and J dropped 6 bases, with 21 bases sitting between them. CDR3 region: CASSPRTGRGKDTQYF. As DNA, the CDR3 is TGTGCCAGCAGCCCACGGACAGGGAGGGGTAAGGATACGCAGTATTTT.

V and J are TRBV23-1 and TRBJ2-7; 10 nucleotides match TRBD1. TRBV23-1 is noted as an ORF with a role that remains uncertain. The CDR3 has 16 amino acids. V was clipped by 4 bases and J by 4 bases; unmatched bases: 10. The CDR3 protein is CASSLTTRQGAYEQYF. DNA for the CDR3: TGCGCCAGCAGTCTCACAACCCGACAGGGGGCGTACGAGCAGTACTTC.

The chain combines TRBV2 with TRBJ1-6; TRBD1 might be the D (6 bases). The V gene's germline CDR1 is SNHLY and CDR2 FYNNEI. Trimming left V 6 bases short and J 10 bases short, with 19 bases between. This CDR3 region has 15 residues. CDR3 protein: CASRPGEISESPLHF. In nucleotides, the CDR3 is TGTGCCAGCAGACCAGGGGAAATCTCAGAATCACCCCTCCACTTT. Using reference TRBV2 and TRBJ1-6 for the parts outside the CDR3, the full variable domain is EPEVTQTPSHQVTQMGQEVILRCVPISNHLYFYWYRQILGQKVEFLVSFYNNEISEKSEIFDDQFSVERPDGSNFTLKIRSTKLEDSAMYFCASRPGEISESPLHFGNGTRLTVT.

The chain couples TRBV12-5 to TRBJ2-1; tentative D call: TRBD1 (6 bases). V lost 0 bases to trimming and J lost 3 bases, with 12 bases between them. The CDR3 runs to 16 residues. Germline V lookup: CDR1 LGHNT, CDR2 FRNRAP. The CDR3 nucleotides are TGTGCTAGTGGTTTGGTTATAGGACAGAGCTACAATGAGCAGTTCTTC. It is translated as CASGLVIGQSYNEQFF.

V and J are TRBV21-1 and TRBJ1-2. TRBV21-1 is a documented pseudogene. The CDR3 contains 14 residues. CDR3 DNA: TGTGCCACCTACCAAAGAGGGATGGCTGATGGCTACACCTTC. Amino acids: CATYQRGMADGYTF.

This chain uses TRBV5-6 with TRBJ2-5; 8 bases agree with TRBD2. The end of the DNA aligns better with TRBJ2-7, so the J call may be wrong. CDR3 length: 13 residues. Looked up from germline, CDR1 is SGHDT and CDR2 is YYEEEE. The DNA of the CDR3 is TGTGCCAGCAGCCATTTAGCGGGGTACGAGCAGTACTTC. This sequence encodes CASSHLAGYEQYF.

This rearrangement joins TRBV7-2 to TRBJ1-2; 8 bases agree with TRBD1. This CDR3 spans 13 amino acids. Germline V gene sequence: CDR1 SGHTA, CDR2 FQGNSA. The junction had 5 bases not matched to a gene; V was cut back by 5 bases and J by 6 bases. The CDR3 is CASSPSGGNGYTF. For the CDR3, the DNA is TGTGCCAGCAGCCCTTCAGGGGGCAATGGCTACACCTTC.

This clone was counted a single time. The rearrangement uses TRBV7-3 and TRBJ2-1; 12 nucleotides line up with TRBD2. Per the germline V gene, CDR1 is SGHTA and CDR2 is FQGTGA. V lost 5 bases to trimming and J lost 6 bases; unmatched junction nucleotides: 8. The CDR3 is 16 residues long. CDR3 DNA sequence: TGTGCCAGCAGCCCCCCGGGACTAGCGGGTATCAATGAGCAGTTCTTC. Translating gives CASSPPGLAGINEQFF.

This clone was recorded once. The chain employs TRBV7-6 and TRBJ2-3; no firm D call. The CDR3 totals 13 residues. The V and J ends lost 3 bases and 5 bases respectively, with 9 bases between them. Germline loops: CDR1 SGHVS, CDR2 FNYEAQ. This CDR3 is CASSFRERDTQYF. For the CDR3, the DNA is TGTGCCAGCAGCTTTCGAGAGAGAGATACGCAGTATTTT.

The chain joins TRBV7-2 to TRBJ2-7; 14 positions match TRBD2. The CDR3 extends over 15 amino acids. Germline values: CDR1 SGHTA, CDR2 FQGNSA. V dropped 5 bases and J dropped 9; count of bases not matched to a gene: 9. Written as DNA, the CDR3 is TGTGCCAGCAGCGTTTCCGGGACTAGCGGGAGATGGCAGTACTTC. Protein product: CASSVSGTSGRWQYF.

This clone was seen once. The chain recombines TRBV27 with TRBJ1-6; no firm D call. V lost 1 base to trimming and J lost 7 bases, with 17 bases between them. CDR1 is MNHEY and CDR2 is SMNVEV in the germline V gene (reference sequence). This CDR3 is built from 17 residues. CDR3 in amino acids: CASSLFGGPTGNSPLHF. The DNA of the CDR3 is TGTGCCAGCAGTTTATTTGGTGGCCCTACGGGAAATTCACCCCTCCACTTT.

This rearrangement joins TRBV7-9 to TRBJ2-3, with TRBD2 identical over 7 bases. The CDR3 totals 15 residues. Germline-derived CDR1 and CDR2 are SEHNR and FQNEAQ (reference sequence). With 3 bases clipped from V and 0 bases from J, the junction kept 3 bases outside the gene matches. For the CDR3, the DNA is TGTGCCAGCAGCTTCAGCGGGGTTAGCACAGATACGCAGTATTTT. Translated, it gives CASSFSGVSTDTQYF. Using reference TRBV7-9 and TRBJ2-3 for the parts outside the CDR3, the full variable domain is DTGVSQNPRHKITKRGQNVTFRCDPISEHNRLYWYRQTLGQGPEFLTYFQNEAQLEKSRLLSDRFSAERPKGSFSTLEIQRTEQGDSAMYLCASSFSGVSTDTQYFGPGTRLTVL.

V gene TRBV9 combines with J gene TRBJ1-2; TRBD1 aligns across 8 bases. CDR1 SGDLS and CDR2 YYNGEE come from the germline V gene. This CDR3 is built from 15 residues. The junction had 7 bases not matched to a gene; V was cut back by 3 bases and J by 3 bases. CDR3 amino acids: CASSDGQGGYYGYTF. For the CDR3, the DNA is TGTGCCAGCAGCGACGGACAGGGAGGGTACTATGGCTACACCTTC.

J is TRBJ1-3 and V is TRBV27, with 8 bases fitting TRBD1. CDR3 length: 15 residues. From germline, CDR1 is MNHEY and CDR2 SMNVEV (reference sequence). The V gene end was trimmed by 4 bases and the J gene end by 5 bases; junction bases not matched to a gene: 7. The CDR3 sequence: CASSYRWDRRNTIYF. The CDR3 coding sequence is TGTGCCAGCAGTTACCGCTGGGACAGGAGAAACACCATATATTTT.

The CDR3 loop reads CASSEQGQAYGYTF. CDR3 sequence (DNA): TGTGCCAGCAGTGAACAAGGACAGGCCTATGGCTACACCTTC. V usage is TRBV25-1 and J usage is TRBJ1-2, with 7 bases aligning to TRBD1. CDR1 and CDR2 (germline): MGHDK, SYGVNS. V lost 2 bases, J lost 4 bases, and 4 bases stayed unmatched. CDR3 size: 14 residues.

This clone turned up a few times. The CDR3 DNA follows: TGTGCCAGCAGTTACTTAACAGGGGGCACTGAAGCTTTCTTT. It specifies CASSYLTGGTEAFF. The J gene is TRBJ1-1, the V gene TRBV6-5, with 8 nucleotides matching TRBD1. Germline values: CDR1 MNHEY, CDR2 SVGAGI. The CDR3 spans 14 residues. V trimming: 1 base; J trimming: 4 bases; junction bases outside the gene matches: 2.

This sequence joins TRBV19 and TRBJ2-1, with a tentative D call TRBD2 (6 bases). V dropped 1 base and J dropped 7 bases, with 8 bases sitting between them. This CDR3 has 13 amino acids. CDR1 and CDR2 (germline): LNHDA, SQIVND (reference sequence). CDR3 nucleotide sequence: TGTGCCAGTAGTATAGGCCGGGGGAATGAGCAGTTCTTC. Translating gives CASSIGRGNEQFF. Using reference TRBV19 and TRBJ2-1 for the parts outside the CDR3, the full variable domain is DGGITQSPKYLFRKEGQNVTLSCEQNLNHDAMYWYRQDPGQGLRLIYYSQIVNDFQKGDIAEGYSVSREKKESFPLTVTSAQKNPTAFYLCASSIGRGNEQFFGPGTRLTVL.

The genes are TRBV28 and TRBJ2-5, with 8 bases fitting TRBD1. The ends lost 5 bases at V and 4 bases at J; junction bases unmatched: 12. The CDR3 runs to 16 residues. The germline CDR1 and CDR2 sequences are MDHEN and SYDVKM. In nucleotides, the CDR3 is TGTGCCAGCAGTGGCATGACAGGGGCAGGGGTAGAGACCCAGTACTTC. It yields the protein CASSGMTGAGVETQYF.

The genes are TRBV7-8 and TRBJ2-1; D uncertain. The CDR3 is 13 residues long. V was trimmed by 0 bases and J by 5 bases, leaving 5 bases between them. CDR1 and CDR2 (germline): SGHVS, FQNEAQ. As DNA, the CDR3 is TGTGCCAGCAGCTTAGCATATGACAATGAGCAGTTCTTC. Translated: CASSLAYDNEQFF.

The V and J genes are TRBV5-5 and TRBJ2-5, with D maybe TRBD1 (6 bases). Trimming removed 4 bases from V and 7 bases from J, with 8 bases in between. Germline values: CDR1 SGHKS, CDR2 YYEKEE (reference sequence). The CDR3 runs to 11 residues. CDR3 loop: CASSPTGTQYF. The CDR3 region has the DNA TGTGCCAGCAGCCCGACAGGGACCCAGTACTTC. Complete variable domain (other parts from reference TRBV5-5 and TRBJ2-5): DAGVTQSPTHLIKTRGQQVTLRCSPISGHKSVSWYQQVLGQGPQFIFQYYEKEERGRGNFPDRFSARQFPNYSSELNVNALLLGDSALYLCASSPTGTQYFGPGTRLLVL.

This chain links TRBV9 with TRBJ2-3; TRBD2 matches at 8 bases. The CDR3 runs to 17 residues. The V gene end was trimmed by 3 bases and the J gene end by 2 bases; junction bases not matched to a gene: 11. Germline CDR1 SGDLS, CDR2 YYNGEE. Here the CDR3 reads CASSAPAKRGITDTQYF. The CDR3 coding sequence is TGTGCCAGCAGCGCCCCGGCTAAGCGGGGGATCACAGATACGCAGTATTTT.